The following is a T cell receptor beta chain sequence with its context. Its antigen is not known. The TCR cDNA carried a universal primer site and UMIs from 5'RACE template switching. From the 5' RACE reads, TCRdb called clonotypes with MiXCR, one entry per CDR3 protein. Of tens of thousands of distinct CDR3 sequences in the sample, under 8% were seen once. Trimming removed 1 base from V and 6 bases from J; junction bases left unmatched: 6. Germline CDR1 and CDR2: SGHDN and FVKESK. The CDR3 has 16 amino acids. This entry comes from a study of T cells after yellow fever vaccination. In the study overall: Fractions containing few cells were prepared with SMART-Seq v4 Ultra Low Input. Study findings and constraints: Primary-vaccination clones mostly resurfaced post-booster (roughly 97% CD4, approximately 87% CD8).

This receptor was obtained from a man younger than 35 who received the YFV17D yellow fever vaccine. The gene calls are TRBV14 and TRBJ2-2; 9 bases are a match to TRBD1. This specimen was CD8+ T cells sorted from PBMCs, taken about 49 days after the first yellow fever vaccination. CDR3 in DNA: TGTGCCAGCAGCCAAGTAACAGGGGGCTTTCCCGGGGAGCTGTTTTTT. It translates to CASSQVTGGFPGELFF.